A selection of T cell receptor beta chains follows, all from one sample in a study of blood T cell repertoires in COVID-19. Assay used: immunoSEQ multiplex PCR; TCRdb lists only in-frame clones, some missing. The sample consists of a few hundred thousand clones, around 86% of them appearing once. The sample comprised peripheral blood. The receptors stem from a man aged 35-49 years who had recovered from COVID-19. Each CDR3 is given with its conserved first and last residue. Each record gives: V gene, J gene, clone size, D gene, CDR3 protein, CDR3 DNA. A D gene is named only where the DNA matches it firmly. Expanded clones get a size class; other rows say once, few or many, or leave the size out.

v_gene: TRBV2
j_gene: TRBJ2-7
abundance: .
d_gene: TRBD2
CDR3aa: CASSEGFGTSGRAYLLYEQYF
CDR3nt: TGTGCCAGCAGTGAAGGGTTCGGGACTAGCGGGAGGGCTTACCTTCTGTACGAGCAGTACTTC

v_gene: TRBV10-3
j_gene: TRBJ1-1
abundance: .
d_gene: .
CDR3aa: CAIRYRANTEAFF
CDR3nt: TGTGCCATCAGGTACAGGGCAAACACTGAAGCTTTCTTT

v_gene: TRBV20-1
j_gene: TRBJ2-5
abundance: .
d_gene: TRBD2
CDR3aa: CSASATSGSKETQYF
CDR3nt: TGCAGTGCTAGTGCTACTAGCGGGAGTAAAGAGACCCAGTACTTC

v_gene: TRBV11-2
j_gene: TRBJ1-5
abundance: .
d_gene: .
CDR3aa: CASSLGGSNQPQHF
CDR3nt: TGTGCCAGCAGCTTAGGCGGTAGCAATCAGCCCCAGCATTTT

v_gene: TRBV19
j_gene: TRBJ2-7
abundance: .
d_gene: TRBD2
CDR3aa: CAASLAGGEQYF
CDR3nt: TGTGCCGCTTCTTTAGCGGGAGGGGAGCAGTACTTC

v_gene: TRBV27
j_gene: TRBJ1-2
abundance: .
d_gene: .
CDR3aa: CASSSDPGGLNYGYTF
CDR3nt: TGTGCCAGCAGTTCGGACCCGGGGGGTCTTAACTATGGCTACACCTTC

v_gene: TRBV5-1
j_gene: TRBJ2-2
abundance: .
d_gene: .
CDR3aa: CASSLLVGTNTGELFF
CDR3nt: TGCGCCAGCAGCTTGTTAGTGGGCACGAACACCGGGGAGCTGTTTTTT

v_gene: TRBV10-3
j_gene: TRBJ2-3
abundance: .
d_gene: TRBD2
CDR3aa: CAIGLAGGGDTQYF
CDR3nt: TGTGCCATCGGACTAGCGGGAGGGGGAGATACGCAGTATTTT

v_gene: TRBV18
j_gene: TRBJ1-4
abundance: .
d_gene: .
CDR3aa: CASSPSSGTNEKLFF
CDR3nt: TGTGCCAGCTCGCCTAGTTCGGGTACTAATGAAAAACTGTTTTTT

v_gene: TRBV5-1
j_gene: TRBJ1-6
abundance: .
d_gene: .
CDR3aa: CASSFASPGAPLHF
CDR3nt: TGCGCCAGCAGCTTCGCAAGTCCGGGGGCACCCCTCCACTTT

v_gene: TRBV7-9
j_gene: TRBJ2-1
abundance: .
d_gene: TRBD2
CDR3aa: CASSSTTASGGVYNEQFF
CDR3nt: TGTGCCAGCAGCTCGACCACGGCTAGCGGGGGGGTATACAATGAGCAGTTCTTC

v_gene: TRBV7-3
j_gene: TRBJ2-3
abundance: .
d_gene: .
CDR3aa: CASSSPVPGDTQYF
CDR3nt: TGTGCCAGCAGCTCCCCGGTGCCGGGAGATACGCAGTATTTT

v_gene: TRBV27
j_gene: TRBJ1-1
abundance: .
d_gene: TRBD1
CDR3aa: CASSHISGTGNTEAFF
CDR3nt: TGTGCCAGCAGTCACATCTCCGGGACAGGGAACACTGAAGCTTTCTTT

v_gene: TRBV4-2
j_gene: TRBJ1-5
abundance: few
d_gene: .
CDR3aa: CASSQGTESNQPQHF
CDR3nt: TGTGCCAGCAGCCAAGGGACAGAGAGCAATCAGCCCCAGCATTTT

v_gene: TRBV19
j_gene: TRBJ2-4
abundance: .
d_gene: TRBD2
CDR3aa: CASSIGEGRNIQYF
CDR3nt: TGTGCCAGTAGTATAGGGGAGGGGAGGAACATTCAGTACTTC

v_gene: TRBV6-2/TRBV6-3
j_gene: TRBJ1-2
abundance: .
d_gene: .
CDR3aa: CASSYSTESNYGYTF
CDR3nt: TGTGCCAGCAGTTACTCGACAGAGTCCAACTATGGCTACACCTTC

v_gene: TRBV7-9
j_gene: TRBJ2-2
abundance: many
d_gene: .
CDR3aa: CASSLAGPDTGELFF
CDR3nt: TGTGCCAGCAGCTTAGCGGGGCCGGACACCGGGGAGCTGTTTTTT

v_gene: TRBV6-4
j_gene: TRBJ1-2
abundance: .
d_gene: TRBD1
CDR3aa: CASSLGTGESYGYTF
CDR3nt: TGTGCCAGCAGCCTCGGGACAGGGGAGTCTTATGGCTACACCTTC

v_gene: TRBV18
j_gene: TRBJ1-2
abundance: .
d_gene: .
CDR3aa: CASSPAGVNYGYTF
CDR3nt: TGTGCCAGCTCACCAGCAGGGGTTAACTATGGCTACACCTTC

v_gene: TRBV9
j_gene: TRBJ2-5
abundance: .
d_gene: TRBD2
CDR3aa: CASSKRLAGGYQETQYF
CDR3nt: TGTGCCAGCAGCAAACGACTAGCGGGGGGCTACCAAGAGACCCAGTACTTC

v_gene: TRBV13
j_gene: TRBJ2-1
abundance: .
d_gene: TRBD2
CDR3aa: CASSLVFLAGGRNEQFF
CDR3nt: TGTGCCAGCAGCTTAGTGTTCCTAGCGGGAGGGAGGAATGAGCAGTTCTTC

v_gene: TRBV11-2
j_gene: TRBJ2-3
abundance: .
d_gene: .
CDR3aa: CASSPEGTRNTQYF
CDR3nt: TGTGCCAGCAGCCCCGAGGGGACTCGTAATACGCAGTATTTT

v_gene: TRBV6-5
j_gene: TRBJ1-4
abundance: .
d_gene: .
CDR3aa: CASSPSGTFNEKLFF
CDR3nt: TGTGCCAGCAGTCCTTCCGGGACATTTAATGAAAAACTGTTTTTT

v_gene: TRBV5-4
j_gene: TRBJ2-5
abundance: once
d_gene: TRBD2
CDR3aa: CASSSGGAGETQYF
CDR3nt: TGTGCCAGCAGCTCGGGGGGGGCCGGGGAGACCCAGTACTTC

v_gene: TRBV5-1
j_gene: TRBJ1-4
abundance: .
d_gene: TRBD1
CDR3aa: CASSHGQGSEKLFF
CDR3nt: TGCGCCAGCAGCCACGGACAGGGAAGTGAAAAACTGTTTTTT

v_gene: TRBV6-2/TRBV6-3
j_gene: TRBJ2-3
abundance: .
d_gene: TRBD2
CDR3aa: CASSPGLARVQYF
CDR3nt: TGTGCCAGCAGTCCCGGACTAGCGCGGGTTCAGTATTTT

v_gene: TRBV27
j_gene: TRBJ2-5
abundance: .
d_gene: .
CDR3aa: CASSWTVRETQYF
CDR3nt: TGTGCCAGCAGTTGGACAGTCAGGGAGACCCAGTACTTC

v_gene: TRBV19
j_gene: TRBJ2-3
abundance: .
d_gene: TRBD2
CDR3aa: CASSMTGLASTDTQYF
CDR3nt: TGTGCCAGTAGTATGACGGGACTAGCCAGCACAGATACGCAGTATTTT

v_gene: TRBV30
j_gene: TRBJ1-3
abundance: .
d_gene: .
CDR3aa: CAWRTDTRVSGNTIYF
CDR3nt: TGTGCCTGGAGAACCGACACCAGAGTCTCTGGAAACACCATATATTTT

v_gene: TRBV9
j_gene: TRBJ2-2
abundance: once
d_gene: TRBD1
CDR3aa: CASSPRQGTTGELFF
CDR3nt: TGTGCCAGCAGCCCGAGACAGGGGACCACCGGGGAGCTGTTTTTT

v_gene: TRBV5-8
j_gene: TRBJ2-1
abundance: .
d_gene: TRBD2
CDR3aa: CASSSSGSPTYNEQFF
CDR3nt: TGTGCCAGCAGCTCCAGCGGGAGCCCCACGTACAATGAGCAGTTCTTC

v_gene: TRBV10-3
j_gene: TRBJ2-3
abundance: few
d_gene: TRBD1
CDR3aa: CAIRGGTGSTDTQYF
CDR3nt: TGTGCCATCAGGGGCGGGACAGGGAGTACAGATACGCAGTATTTT

v_gene: TRBV9
j_gene: TRBJ2-7
abundance: few
d_gene: TRBD2
CDR3aa: CASSEGPTGTSGGAVYEQYF
CDR3nt: TGTGCCAGCAGCGAGGGTCCCACCGGGACTAGCGGGGGGGCTGTCTACGAGCAGTACTTC

v_gene: TRBV25-1
j_gene: TRBJ2-5
abundance: .
d_gene: TRBD2
CDR3aa: CASSEPPTSGETQYF
CDR3nt: TGTGCCAGCAGTGAACCCCCGACTAGCGGAGAGACCCAGTACTTC

v_gene: TRBV20-1
j_gene: TRBJ2-2
abundance: .
d_gene: .
CDR3aa: CSASGPHVPGELFF
CDR3nt: TGCAGTGCTAGTGGGCCACACGTCCCCGGGGAGCTGTTTTTT

v_gene: TRBV6-5
j_gene: TRBJ2-7
abundance: .
d_gene: .
CDR3aa: CASSTRTATYEQYF
CDR3nt: TGTGCCAGCTCCACCCGGACAGCGACCTACGAGCAGTACTTC

v_gene: TRBV7-9
j_gene: TRBJ2-1
abundance: .
d_gene: .
CDR3aa: CASSLVLGDYNEQFF
CDR3nt: TGTGCCAGCAGCTTAGTCCTAGGGGACTACAATGAGCAGTTCTTC

v_gene: TRBV19
j_gene: TRBJ1-5
abundance: .
d_gene: .
CDR3aa: CASSIDSRGRQPQHF
CDR3nt: TGTGCCAGTAGTATAGATAGCAGGGGTCGGCAGCCCCAGCATTTT

v_gene: TRBV25-1
j_gene: TRBJ1-2
abundance: .
d_gene: .
CDR3aa: CASTPRWGGDYGYTF
CDR3nt: TGTGCCAGCACTCCACGGTGGGGGGGGGACTATGGCTACACCTTC

v_gene: TRBV5-4
j_gene: TRBJ1-1
abundance: few
d_gene: .
CDR3aa: CASSLVLRGATEAFF
CDR3nt: TGTGCCAGCAGCTTGGTTCTTCGTGGGGCCACTGAAGCTTTCTTT

v_gene: TRBV10-3
j_gene: TRBJ1-2
abundance: .
d_gene: TRBD1
CDR3aa: CAISWTLQGAQAYGYTF
CDR3nt: TGTGCCATCAGTTGGACGTTACAGGGGGCTCAGGCTTATGGCTACACCTTC

v_gene: TRBV19
j_gene: TRBJ1-1
abundance: .
d_gene: TRBD1
CDR3aa: CASIRGALMNTEAFF
CDR3nt: TGTGCCAGTATCAGGGGGGCACTCATGAACACTGAAGCTTTCTTT

v_gene: TRBV7-8
j_gene: TRBJ2-1
abundance: .
d_gene: .
CDR3aa: CASSLPLSPGNEQFF
CDR3nt: TGTGCCAGCAGCTTACCGTTATCCCCAGGGAATGAGCAGTTCTTC

v_gene: TRBV6-5
j_gene: TRBJ2-2
abundance: .
d_gene: .
CDR3aa: CASKAAQRTGELFF
CDR3nt: TGTGCCAGCAAGGCGGCTCAGCGGACCGGGGAGCTGTTTTTT

v_gene: TRBV10-3
j_gene: TRBJ2-1
abundance: .
d_gene: .
CDR3aa: CAIRSPGSSYNEQFF
CDR3nt: TGTGCCATCAGGTCCCCCGGGAGCTCCTACAATGAGCAGTTCTTC

v_gene: TRBV5-6
j_gene: TRBJ1-2
abundance: .
d_gene: .
CDR3aa: CASSPDGGGWYGYTF
CDR3nt: TGTGCCAGCAGCCCTGACGGGGGGGGTTGGTATGGCTACACCTTC

v_gene: TRBV30
j_gene: TRBJ1-3
abundance: .
d_gene: .
CDR3aa: CAGGGGNTIYF
CDR3nt: TGTGCTGGGGGGGGCGGAAACACCATATATTTT

v_gene: TRBV6-6
j_gene: TRBJ2-3
abundance: .
d_gene: TRBD2
CDR3aa: CASSFPLRGGSDTQYF
CDR3nt: TGTGCCAGCAGTTTCCCCCTCCGGGGGGGTTCAGATACGCAGTATTTT

v_gene: TRBV19
j_gene: TRBJ2-7
abundance: .
d_gene: TRBD1
CDR3aa: CASSRDRGNSYEQYF
CDR3nt: TGTGCCAGTAGCCGGGACAGGGGTAACTCCTACGAGCAGTACTTC

v_gene: TRBV7-2
j_gene: TRBJ1-2
abundance: .
d_gene: .
CDR3aa: CASSYTLDSNYGYTF
CDR3nt: TGTGCCAGCAGCTATACACTTGACTCTAACTATGGCTACACCTTC

v_gene: TRBV19
j_gene: TRBJ1-2
abundance: .
d_gene: .
CDR3aa: CASRDRLANYGYTF
CDR3nt: TGTGCCAGTCGAGACAGGCTAGCTAACTATGGCTACACCTTC

v_gene: TRBV7-2
j_gene: TRBJ2-3
abundance: .
d_gene: .
CDR3aa: CASSLEARLGDTQYF
CDR3nt: TGTGCCAGCAGCTTAGAGGCTAGGTTAGGAGATACGCAGTATTTT

v_gene: TRBV12-5
j_gene: TRBJ2-4
abundance: .
d_gene: .
CDR3aa: CASGNSGGEDKNIQYF
CDR3nt: TGTGCTAGTGGTAACAGTGGAGGGGAGGACAAAAACATTCAGTACTTC

v_gene: TRBV21-1
j_gene: TRBJ2-7
abundance: .
d_gene: .
CDR3aa: CASSQGLPSYEQYF
CDR3nt: TGTGCCAGCAGCCAGGGACTACCCTCCTACGAGCAGTACTTC

v_gene: TRBV2
j_gene: TRBJ1-6
abundance: few
d_gene: TRBD1
CDR3aa: CASRRDSSYNSPLHF
CDR3nt: TGTGCCAGCAGGCGGGACAGCTCCTATAATTCACCCCTCCACTTT

v_gene: TRBV20-1
j_gene: TRBJ2-1
abundance: .
d_gene: TRBD2
CDR3aa: CSASPGLAGDYNEQFF
CDR3nt: TGCAGTGCTAGTCCCGGACTAGCGGGGGACTACAATGAGCAGTTCTTC

v_gene: TRBV7-2
j_gene: TRBJ1-5
abundance: .
d_gene: .
CDR3aa: CASSLNINQPQHF
CDR3nt: TGTGCCAGCAGCTTGAACATCAATCAGCCCCAGCATTTT

v_gene: TRBV6-1
j_gene: TRBJ2-3
abundance: .
d_gene: .
CDR3aa: CASSEGTGSTDTQYF
CDR3nt: TGTGCCAGCAGTGAGGGGACTGGATCCACAGATACGCAGTATTTT

v_gene: TRBV15
j_gene: TRBJ1-2
abundance: .
d_gene: TRBD1
CDR3aa: CATSRVGHTGGAYGYTF
CDR3nt: TGTGCCACCAGCAGAGTGGGGCACACAGGGGGCGCTTATGGCTACACCTTC

v_gene: TRBV30
j_gene: TRBJ2-7
abundance: .
d_gene: .
CDR3aa: CAWLESYEQYF
CDR3nt: TGTGCCTGGCTAGAATCCTACGAGCAGTACTTC